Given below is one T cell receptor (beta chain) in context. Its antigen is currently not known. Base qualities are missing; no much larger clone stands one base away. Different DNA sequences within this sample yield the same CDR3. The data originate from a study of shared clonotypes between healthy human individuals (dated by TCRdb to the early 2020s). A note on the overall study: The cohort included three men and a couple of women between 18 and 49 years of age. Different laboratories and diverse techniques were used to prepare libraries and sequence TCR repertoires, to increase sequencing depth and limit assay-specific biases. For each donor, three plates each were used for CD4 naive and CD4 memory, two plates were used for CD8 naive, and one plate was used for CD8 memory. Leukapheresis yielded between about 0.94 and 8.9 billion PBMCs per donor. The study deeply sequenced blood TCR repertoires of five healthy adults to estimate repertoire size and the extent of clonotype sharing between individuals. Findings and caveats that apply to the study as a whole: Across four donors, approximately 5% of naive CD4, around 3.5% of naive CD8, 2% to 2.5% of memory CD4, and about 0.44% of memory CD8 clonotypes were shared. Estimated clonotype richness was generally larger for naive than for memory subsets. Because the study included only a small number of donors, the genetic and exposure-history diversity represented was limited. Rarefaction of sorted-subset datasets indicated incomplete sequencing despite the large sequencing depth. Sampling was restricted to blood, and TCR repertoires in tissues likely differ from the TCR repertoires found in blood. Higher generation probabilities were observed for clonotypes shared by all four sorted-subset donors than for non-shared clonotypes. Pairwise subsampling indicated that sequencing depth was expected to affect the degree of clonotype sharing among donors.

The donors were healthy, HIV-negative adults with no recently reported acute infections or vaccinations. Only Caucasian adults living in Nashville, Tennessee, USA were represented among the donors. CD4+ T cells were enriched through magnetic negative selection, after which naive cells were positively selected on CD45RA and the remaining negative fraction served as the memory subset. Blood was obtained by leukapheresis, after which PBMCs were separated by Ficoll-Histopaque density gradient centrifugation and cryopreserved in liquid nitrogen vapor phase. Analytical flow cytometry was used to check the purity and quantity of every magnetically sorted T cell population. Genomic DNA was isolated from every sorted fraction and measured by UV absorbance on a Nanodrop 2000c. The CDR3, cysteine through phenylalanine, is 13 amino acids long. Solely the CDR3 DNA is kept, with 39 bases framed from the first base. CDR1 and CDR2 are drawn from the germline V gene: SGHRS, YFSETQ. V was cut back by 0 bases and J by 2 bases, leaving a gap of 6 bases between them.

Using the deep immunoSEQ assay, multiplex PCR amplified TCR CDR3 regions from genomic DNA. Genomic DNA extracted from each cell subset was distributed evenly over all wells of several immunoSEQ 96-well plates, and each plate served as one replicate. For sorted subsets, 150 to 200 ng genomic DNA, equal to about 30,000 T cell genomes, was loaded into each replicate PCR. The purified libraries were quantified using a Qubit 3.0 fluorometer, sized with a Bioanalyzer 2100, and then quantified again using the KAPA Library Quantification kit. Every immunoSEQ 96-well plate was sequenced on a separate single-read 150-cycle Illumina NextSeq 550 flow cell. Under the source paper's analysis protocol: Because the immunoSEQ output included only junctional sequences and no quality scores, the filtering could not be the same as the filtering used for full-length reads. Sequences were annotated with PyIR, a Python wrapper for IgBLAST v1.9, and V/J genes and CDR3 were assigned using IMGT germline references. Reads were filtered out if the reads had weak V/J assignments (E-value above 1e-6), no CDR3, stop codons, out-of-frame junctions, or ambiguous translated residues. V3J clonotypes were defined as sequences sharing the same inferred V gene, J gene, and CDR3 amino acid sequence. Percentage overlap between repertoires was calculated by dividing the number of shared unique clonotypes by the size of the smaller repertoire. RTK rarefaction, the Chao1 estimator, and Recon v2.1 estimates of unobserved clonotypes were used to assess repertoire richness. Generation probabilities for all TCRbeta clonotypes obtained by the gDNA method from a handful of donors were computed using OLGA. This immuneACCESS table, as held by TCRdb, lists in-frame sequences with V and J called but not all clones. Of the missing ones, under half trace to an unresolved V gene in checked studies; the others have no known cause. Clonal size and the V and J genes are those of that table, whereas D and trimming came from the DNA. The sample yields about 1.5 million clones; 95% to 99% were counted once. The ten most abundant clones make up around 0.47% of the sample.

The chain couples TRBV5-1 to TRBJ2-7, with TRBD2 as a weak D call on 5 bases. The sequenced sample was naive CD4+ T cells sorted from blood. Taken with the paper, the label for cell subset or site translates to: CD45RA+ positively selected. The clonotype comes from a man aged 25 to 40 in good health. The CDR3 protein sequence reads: CASSLARAYEQYF. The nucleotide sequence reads TGCGCCAGCAGCTTGGCGCGGGCCTACGAGCAGTACTTC.